A selection of T cell receptor beta chains follows, all from one sample in a study of T-cell memory formation after mild COVID-19. TCRdb re-derived calls from the 5' RACE reads in MiXCR, one entry per CDR3 protein. The sample records 200,000 to 300,000 distinct CDR3 sequences, approximately 15% being singletons. Sequenced: PBMCs or a T cell subset sorted from them (not recorded which). Receptors originate from an adult woman who had mild COVID-19 (a few samples of this study predate the infection). Cell type and time point are not known. CDR3s leave out the opening cysteine and the closing phenylalanine or tryptophan. The order of the fields is V gene, J gene, D gene, CDR3 protein. A D gene is named only where the DNA matches it firmly.

>TRBV20-1|TRBJ1-6|TRBD1
SARVTGDNSPLH
>TRBV24-1|TRBJ1-2|-
ATSDEQGNGYT
>TRBV20-1|TRBJ1-4|-
SASPGAVNEKLF
>TRBV12-3/TRBV12-4|TRBJ1-2|TRBD1
ASRRQGVGGYT
>TRBV20-1|TRBJ2-7|-
SARARTSSYEQY
>TRBV7-9|TRBJ1-6|-
ASSQYRNSPLH
>TRBV5-6|TRBJ2-3|TRBD2
ASSLRGWGGTSRTDTQY
>TRBV24-1|TRBJ2-7|-
ATSAGGARYEQY
>TRBV5-1|TRBJ1-2|TRBD1
ASSPQGADGYT
>TRBV25-1|TRBJ1-1|-
ASSEYSGRNTEAF
>TRBV4-2|TRBJ2-7|-
ASSRGAGFSYEQY
>TRBV12-3/TRBV12-4|TRBJ2-3|-
ASTTGRFRTDTQY
>TRBV20-1|TRBJ1-5|TRBD1
SARYAGGGWNQPQH
>TRBV6-5|TRBJ2-7|TRBD2
ASSYSGLAETYEQY
>TRBV5-1|TRBJ1-6|-
ASSLFAGDSPLH
>TRBV5-1|TRBJ1-2|TRBD1
ASSLDRGRGYT
>TRBV5-1|TRBJ2-3|-
ASSLAVGGTSTDTQY
>TRBV5-1|TRBJ2-7|TRBD1
ASSSNRDRGNEQY